Below are 7 T cell receptor beta chains sequenced from a single sample in a study of STAT5B mutations in CD4+ large granular lymphocyte leukemia. Here immunoSEQ multiplex PCR was the method, and the copy in TCRdb shows in-frame clones only, minus some. The sample has about 30,000 clones, around four fifths seen once. The sample consisted of CD4+ T cells from blood buffy coats. The receptors originated from a human donor in good health.

The V call is TRBV9, the J call TRBJ2-4; tentatively, D is TRBD2 (6 bases). Germline CDR1 and CDR2: SGDLS and YYNGEE. V was pared by 0 bases and J by 6 bases, with 13 bases between. There are 15 residues in the CDR3. In DNA, the CDR3 is TGTGCCAGCAGCGTAGCGGGGGAAGTTGGAAACATTCAGTACTTC. Amino acids: CASSVAGEVGNIQYF.

This clone was detected only once. The chain combines TRBV5-1 with TRBJ2-7; 9 bases are a match to TRBD2. The J segment lost 7 bases and the V segment lost 4 bases, leaving 15 bases of the junction unmatched. The CDR3 contains 16 residues. Germline CDR1 is SGHRS and CDR2 is YFSETQ. CDR3 bases: TGCGCCAGCAGCCGGACTAGCGCACCAGCTTTACGAGAGCAGTACTTC. It yields the protein CASSRTSAPALREQYF.

This clone was recorded a few times. V and J are TRBV19 and TRBJ1-1; TRBD1 matches at 8 bases. Trimming took 5 bases from V and 1 from J; bases not matched to a gene: 6. Germline V CDR1 and CDR2: LNHDA, SQIVND (reference sequence). CDR3 size: 15 residues. The CDR3, as DNA: TGTGCCAGTAGTCCATGGGGGACAGGGAACACTGAAGCTTTCTTT. Amino acids: CASSPWGTGNTEAFF. Drawing the rest from reference TRBV19 and TRBJ1-1, the complete variable domain is DGGITQSPKYLFRKEGQNVTLSCEQNLNHDAMYWYRQDPGQGLRLIYYSQIVNDFQKGDIAEGYSVSREKKESFPLTVTSAQKNPTAFYLCASSPWGTGNTEAFFGQGTRLTVV.

CDR3 DNA: TGTGCCAGCAAAATCGGACAGGGGGCGAGGAGCAATCAGCCCCAGCATTTT. It is translated as CASKIGQGARSNQPQHF. The J gene is TRBJ1-5, the V gene TRBV19, with TRBD1 matching 11 bases. The ends lost 9 bases at V and 1 base at J; junction bases unmatched: 11. CDR1 is LNHDA, CDR2 SQIVND, per germline (reference sequence). CDR3 length equals 17 residues.

The chain carries TRBV6-4 and TRBJ2-1, with no clear D. V lost 2 bases to trimming and J lost 9 bases, with 11 bases between them. This CDR3 has 13 amino acids. The V gene's germline CDR1 is MRHNA and CDR2 SNTAGT. DNA of the CDR3: TGTGCCAGCAGTGACGCCCCTTTTGGTGAGCAGTTCTTC. This codes for CASSDAPFGEQFF.

The chain combines TRBV6-5 with TRBJ2-2; D is unresolved. The V end was cut by 1 base, the J end by 1 base, with 4 bases between. The CDR3 length is 14 residues. The germline V gene encodes CDR1 MNHEY and CDR2 SVGAGI. CDR3 coding DNA: TGTGCCAGCAGTTACTTTCAGAACACCGGGGAGCTGTTTTTT. Amino acids: CASSYFQNTGELFF.

This chain joins TRBV6-6 and TRBJ1-1, with a possible D match to TRBD1 (5 bases). The CDR3 is made up of 14 amino acids. Trimming removed 7 bases from V and 2 bases from J, with 14 bases in between. Germline CDR1 is MNHNY and CDR2 is SVGAGI (reference sequence). The chain's CDR3 is CASTHGTANTEAFF. The CDR3 nucleotides are TGTGCCAGCACCCATGGGACGGCAAACACTGAAGCTTTCTTT.